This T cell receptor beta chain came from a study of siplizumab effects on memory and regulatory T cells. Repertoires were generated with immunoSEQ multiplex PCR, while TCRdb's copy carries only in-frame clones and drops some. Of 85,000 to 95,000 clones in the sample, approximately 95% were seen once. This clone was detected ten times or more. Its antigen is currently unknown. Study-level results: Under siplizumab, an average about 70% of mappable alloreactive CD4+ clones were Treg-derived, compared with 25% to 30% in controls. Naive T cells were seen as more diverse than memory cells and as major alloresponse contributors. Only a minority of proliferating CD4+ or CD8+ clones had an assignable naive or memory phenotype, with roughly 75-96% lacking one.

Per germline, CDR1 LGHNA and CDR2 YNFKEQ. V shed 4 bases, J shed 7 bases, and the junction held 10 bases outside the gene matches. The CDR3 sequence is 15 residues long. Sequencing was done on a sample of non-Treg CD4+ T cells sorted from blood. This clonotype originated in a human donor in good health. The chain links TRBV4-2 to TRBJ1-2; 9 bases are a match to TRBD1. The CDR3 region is CASSPGGQGMGGYTF. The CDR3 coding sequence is TGTGCCAGCAGCCCAGGGGGACAGGGTATGGGTGGCTACACCTTC.